These T cell receptor beta chains were read from a single sample in a study of Graves' ophthalmopathy and Graves' hyperthyroidism. TCRdb analysed the multiplex PCR reads with MiXCR anew, one entry per CDR3 protein. This table has 300,000 to 400,000 distinct CDR3 sequences, about 17% appearing once. What was sequenced was peripheral blood. Every receptor here comes from an adult man with Graves' ophthalmopathy. CDR3s include the opening cysteine and the closing phenylalanine or tryptophan. The order of the fields is J gene, clone size, V gene, D gene, CDR3 DNA, CDR3 protein. A D gene is named only where the DNA matches it firmly. Clone size is not always given. Where it is, it says once, few, many or a class for expanded clones.

>TRBJ2-5|.|TRBV30|.
TGTGCCTGGAGTCCAAAGGGACTCTCGGGGGAGACCCAGTACTTC
CAWSPKGLSGETQYF
>TRBJ2-2|many|TRBV27|TRBD1
TGTGCCAGCACCTCAGGGGGCGAAAAAGGCGGGGAGCTGTTTTTT
CASTSGGEKGGELFF
>TRBJ2-2|many|TRBV7-8|.
TGTGCCAGTAAGATGGACACCGGGGAGCTGTTTTTT
CASKMDTGELFF
>TRBJ2-7|many|TRBV6-1|TRBD2
TGTGCCAACAGACTAGCGGGATCCTACGAGCAGTACTTC
CANRLAGSYEQYF
>TRBJ1-1|many|TRBV29-1|.
TGCAGCGTTGAAGATAGTATCAGGGGACCTGCGGAAGCTTTCTTT
CSVEDSIRGPAEAFF
>TRBJ2-5|many|TRBV6-5|TRBD1
TGTGCCAGCAGTTACAGAGGGACAGGGGGGATAGAGACCCAGTACTTC
CASSYRGTGGIETQYF
>TRBJ1-3|many|TRBV10-3|.
TGTGCCATCAGTGGACGGGGGGGGAACGCTGGAAACACCATATATTTT
CAISGRGGNAGNTIYF
>TRBJ2-5|many|TRBV12-3/TRBV12-4|TRBD2
TGTGCCAGCAGGCTCGGACTAGCGGGACTTTACCAAGAGACCCAGTACTTC
CASRLGLAGLYQETQYF
>TRBJ2-1|few|TRBV6-1|.
TGTGCCAGCAGGGGAGTGGGAGATTCGGACGAGCAGTTCTTC
CASRGVGDSDEQFF
>TRBJ2-7|many|TRBV30|TRBD1
TGTGCCTGGAGTACAGGGGGCATATCCTACGAGCAGTACTTC
CAWSTGGISYEQYF
>TRBJ2-6|many|TRBV30|TRBD1
TGTGCCTGGAGTGGAACAGGGGACGGGGCCAACGTCCTGACTTTC
CAWSGTGDGANVLTF
>TRBJ2-7|.|TRBV6-1|.
TGTGCCAGCAGTGGGGCTTTGAGGGAGCAGTACTTC
CASSGALREQYF
>TRBJ2-5|many|TRBV27|.
TGTGCCAGCAGTTCCCTGACCAGGGCAGGATCACAAGAGACCCAGTACTTC
CASSSLTRAGSQETQYF
>TRBJ2-4|few|TRBV6-1|.
TGTGCCAGCATGCATAAGGACTCGTCGATGGGCATTCAGTACTTC
CASMHKDSSMGIQYF
>TRBJ2-7|many|TRBV29-1|TRBD2
TGCAGCGTTGAAACGCCGGGGGGGGACGTCTACGAGCAGTACTTC
CSVETPGGDVYEQYF
>TRBJ1-1|many|TRBV3-1|.
TGTGCCAGCAGCCAAGCACTAGAGGCTTTCTTT
CASSQALEAFF
>TRBJ1-1|.|TRBV6-5|.
TGTGCCAGCAGTTTTACCCCACAGACGGCCTCTGAAGCTTTCTTT
CASSFTPQTASEAFF
>TRBJ1-2|.|TRBV12-3/TRBV12-4|TRBD1
TGTGCCAGCACCGGGACAGGCGATGGCTACACCTTC
CASTGTGDGYTF
>TRBJ2-7|.|TRBV6-1|TRBD1
TGTGCCAGCAGTAGGGGGACAGGGGGCCGGGAGCAGTACTTC
CASSRGTGGREQYF
>TRBJ2-2|many|TRBV12-3/TRBV12-4|.
TGTGCCACCAAGCACACCACTAACGGGGAGCTGTTTTTT
CATKHTTNGELFF
>TRBJ2-7|many|TRBV27|.
TGTGCCAGCAGTTTACCCGACAGGACGTACGAGCAGTACTTC
CASSLPDRTYEQYF
>TRBJ2-5|.|TRBV11-2|.
TGTGCCAGCAGCTTAGATCTAGAGACCCCGACCCAGTACTTC
CASSLDLETPTQYF
>TRBJ1-1|.|TRBV19|.
TGTGCCAGTAGTACCTTCTTGGGGGGGGCAAGGGACACTGAAGCTTTCTTT
CASSTFLGGARDTEAFF
>TRBJ2-7|many|TRBV7-8|.
TGTGCCAGCAGCGCGCCGGGAGAGCAGTACTTC
CASSAPGEQYF
>TRBJ2-7|many|TRBV12-3/TRBV12-4|.
TGTGCCAGCAGGACGACAGGAACCTACGAGCAGTACTTC
CASRTTGTYEQYF
>TRBJ2-7|many|TRBV30|TRBD2
TGTGCCTGGACTCCGGGACTAGCGACCTACGAGCAGTACTTC
CAWTPGLATYEQYF
>TRBJ2-4|many|TRBV29-1|.
TGCAGCGTTGAAGATAGAGAAGGCCACCAGTACTTC
CSVEDREGHQYF
>TRBJ1-1|many|TRBV25-1|TRBD1
TGTGCCAGCAGTGAGGCAGGGACAGGGAACACTGAAGCTTTCTTT
CASSEAGTGNTEAFF
>TRBJ1-2|.|TRBV6-5|.
TGTGCCAGCAGTTCCCTTGCGGGACTTCCCGGCTACACCTTC
CASSSLAGLPGYTF